The 18 T cell receptor beta chains given below trace back to one sample, sequenced in a study of CXCR3-negative and CXCR3-positive naive CD8 T cells. Notes on the study in general: CXCR3-positive naive cells had TRB CDR3s that were more hydrophobic than CXCR3-negative naive cells had.

Researchers prepared the TRB cDNA libraries using 5' RACE with UMI labels. TCRdb derives one entry per CDR3 protein from the 5' RACE reads, leaving out DNA. The sample features around 60,000 distinct CDR3 sequences, with more than 0.5% in its top ten. Their target antigens are unknown. The sequenced material came from naive CXCR3+ CD8+ T cells from blood. Documented subset: CD45RO-CCR7+CD27+CD95- naive CD8+ T cells expressing CXCR3 (TNR3+). The receptor source for this set is a human donor in good health. Some clones in this sample may be carry-over from other donors' samples.

The gene calls are TRBV6-5 and TRBJ2-2. The CDR3 length is 13 residues. The germline V gene has CDR1 MNHEY and CDR2 SVGAGI. The CDR3 reads CASSYKTTGELFF.

V gene TRBV19 combines with J gene TRBJ1-5. This CDR3 spans 13 amino acids. Germline CDR1 is LNHDA and CDR2 is SQIVND (reference sequence). The CDR3 spells CASSIGGNQPQHF.

The V and J genes are TRBV7-3 and TRBJ2-3; checking the TCRdb D call of TRBD1 is not possible without DNA. The CDR3 length is 16 residues. CDR1 is SGHTA, CDR2 FQGTGA, per germline. CDR3 protein: CASSAGGAVLPDTQYF.

V is TRBV28 and J is TRBJ2-7; as DNA is missing, the TRBD1 call by TCRdb cannot be tested. Germline loops: CDR1 MDHEN, CDR2 SYDVKM. This CDR3 region has 15 residues. CDR3: CASSRPLTASYEQYF.

The chain carries TRBV28 and TRBJ2-3; the D call from TCRdb, TRBD1, cannot be confirmed without DNA. In germline, CDR1 is MDHEN, CDR2 SYDVKM. There are 15 residues in the CDR3. CDR3 amino acids: CASSWTRGGPDTQYF.

This chain links TRBV4-3 with TRBJ2-1; TCRdb calls TRBD2, which cannot be checked without DNA. Germline CDR1 is LGHNA and CDR2 is YSLEER. The CDR3 has 18 residues. CDR3 amino acids: CASSQEGWSGGAGNEQFF.

This chain connects TRBV27 to TRBJ2-7. CDR3 length: 11 residues. Germline V lookup: CDR1 MNHEY, CDR2 SMNVEV (reference sequence). CDR3: CASIGGYEQYF.

The chain uses TRBV29-1 and TRBJ1-1; the D call from TCRdb, TRBD1, cannot be confirmed without DNA. The CDR3 length is 14 residues. Germline CDR1 is SQVTM and CDR2 is ANQGSEA. The CDR3 reads CSVPGTTENTEAFF.

The rearrangement uses TRBV7-6 and TRBJ2-1; TCRdb lists TRBD2, though no DNA is available to test this call. The CDR3 loop spans 15 amino acids. The germline V gene encodes CDR1 SGHVS and CDR2 FNYEAQ. CDR3 in amino acids: CASSLGGGIYNEQFF.

By frequency, this clonotype is medium-sized. The chain employs TRBV10-1 and TRBJ2-1; the TCRdb D gene call, TRBD2, has no DNA to confirm it. Per the germline V gene, CDR1 is WNHNN and CDR2 is SYGVQD (reference sequence). The CDR3 totals 15 residues. The CDR3 protein is CASSESLAGYNEQFF.

The rearrangement uses TRBV4-3 and TRBJ1-2. Germline-derived CDR1 and CDR2 are LGHNA and YSLEER. The CDR3 consists of 13 residues. CDR3: CASGEGLGYGYTF.

The chain links TRBV28 to TRBJ2-7; with no DNA, the TCRdb D assignment of TRBD2 cannot be verified. Germline lookup yields CDR1 MDHEN and CDR2 SYDVKM. The CDR3 has 16 amino acids. The CDR3 region is CASSALLVTLSYEQYF.

The genes are TRBV7-9 and TRBJ1-2; TCRdb gives TRBD1 as the D gene, but with no DNA this cannot be confirmed. The germline gives CDR1 SEHNR, CDR2 FQNEAQ (reference sequence). This CDR3 is built from 13 residues. The CDR3 sequence: CASSLGSRGTTSF. Full variable domain (outside the CDR3, taken from reference TRBV7-9 and TRBJ1-2): DTGVSQNPRHKITKRGQNVTFRCDPISEHNRLYWYRQTLGQGPEFLTYFQNEAQLEKSRLLSDRFSAERPKGSFSTLEIQRTEQGDSAMYLCASSLGSRGTTSFGSGTRLTVV.

The chain combines TRBV29-1 with TRBJ2-7. Germline V gives CDR1 SQVTM, CDR2 ANQGSEA. CDR3 size: 11 residues. This CDR3 reads CSVEDTSEQYF.

The J gene is TRBJ2-1, the V gene TRBV7-2; TCRdb's assignment of TRBD1 cannot be checked, as there is no DNA. Germline CDR1 is SGHTA and CDR2 is FQGNSA. CDR3 size: 15 residues. CDR3 region: CASSLGVIGGLEQFF.

The rearrangement joins TRBV29-1 to TRBJ2-7. Per the germline V gene, CDR1 is SQVTM and CDR2 is ANQGSEA. This CDR3 has 13 residues. CDR3 sequence reads: CSSSLAGSYEQYF.

The chain recombines TRBV29-1 with TRBJ2-1; TCRdb picks TRBD1, but there is no DNA to check that call. The CDR3 totals 15 residues. CDR1 is SQVTM and CDR2 is ANQGSEA in the germline V gene. The CDR3 sequence is CSVEEDRGVYNEQFF.

The chain couples TRBV28 to TRBJ2-4; TCRdb names TRBD1, which stays unverified in the absence of DNA. CDR1 and CDR2 from the germline V gene are MDHEN and SYDVKM. The CDR3 extends over 15 amino acids. CDR3 region: CASSVSGQGMDIQYF.